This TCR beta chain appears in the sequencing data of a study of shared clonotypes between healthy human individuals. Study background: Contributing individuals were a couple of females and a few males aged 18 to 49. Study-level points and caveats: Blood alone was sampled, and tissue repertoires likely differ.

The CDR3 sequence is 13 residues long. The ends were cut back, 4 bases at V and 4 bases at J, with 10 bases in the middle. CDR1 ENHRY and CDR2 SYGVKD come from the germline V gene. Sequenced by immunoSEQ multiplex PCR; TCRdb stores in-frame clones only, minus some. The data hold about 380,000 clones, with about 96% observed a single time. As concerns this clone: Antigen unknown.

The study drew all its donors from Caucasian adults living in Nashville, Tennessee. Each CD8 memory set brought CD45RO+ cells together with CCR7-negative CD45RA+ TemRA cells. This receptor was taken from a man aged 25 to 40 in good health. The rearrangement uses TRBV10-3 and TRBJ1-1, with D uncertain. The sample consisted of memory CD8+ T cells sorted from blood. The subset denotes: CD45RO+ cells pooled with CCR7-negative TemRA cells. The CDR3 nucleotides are TGTGCCATCAGTGCCGGGGAGGGCACTGAAGCTTTCTTT. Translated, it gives CAISAGEGTEAFF.